This TCR beta chain was recovered during a study of control samples from healthy donors and cancer patients. Germline lookup yields CDR1 SGHAT and CDR2 FQNNGV. V was shortened by 5 bases and J by 4 bases, with 11 bases between the two germline ends. The CDR3 is 13 amino acids. Measured with immunoSEQ multiplex PCR; TCRdb has only the in-frame clones, and not every one. The sample contains about 170,000 clones, around 93% of which appear only once. Sequencing input: blood. This receptor was identified in a woman between 55 and 75 years old in good health. The J gene is TRBJ1-2, the V gene TRBV11-2; TRBD1 might be the D (5 bases). The CDR3, as DNA: TGTGCCAGCAGCCCTAGGGGCTCCTATGGCTACACCTTC. Translated: CASSPRGSYGYTF. The variable domain in full, with the rest retrieved from reference TRBV11-2 and TRBJ1-2, is EAGVAQSPRYKIIEKRQSVAFWCNPISGHATLYWYQQILGQGPKLLIQFQNNGVVDDSQLPKDRFSAERLKGVDSTLKIQPAKLEDSAVYLCASSPRGSYGYTFGSGTRLTVV.